A selection of T cell receptor beta chains follows, all from one sample in a study of CD8+CD57+ T cells in acquired aplastic anemia. TCRdb re-called the reads with MiXCR, one entry per CDR3 protein. The table lists 300,000 or so distinct CDR3 sequences, roughly 61% of them singletons, with around 1.3% in the top ten. Sequencing was carried out using sorted CD4+, CD8+, or CD8+CD57+ T cells (not recorded which) from PBMCs. The receptors were gathered from a human donor with aplastic anemia. The CDR3 runs from the conserved cysteine through the conserved F or W. Rows may omit the clone size; those that give it use once, few, many or a size class.

J	V	size	CDR3
TRBJ1-6	TRBV12-3/TRBV12-4	once	CASNADRGSSSFHF
TRBJ1-6	TRBV15	NA	CATSRAREGNSPLHF
TRBJ1-5	TRBV7-2	NA	CASSFHREKGNQPQHF
TRBJ2-5	TRBV7-2	NA	CASSSPAQETQYF
TRBJ2-3	TRBV5-8	many	CASSSPHRSTDTQYF
TRBJ2-2	TRBV5-1	NA	CASSQGQGVTGELFF
TRBJ2-7	TRBV2	NA	CASSEATALGEQYF
TRBJ1-4	TRBV20-1	NA	CSAGDQQGKNEKLFF
TRBJ1-5	TRBV19	once	CASRRLYSNQPQHF
TRBJ2-7	TRBV5-8	many	CASSSWRTGLYEQYF
TRBJ1-1	TRBV5-1	NA	CASSTGTGVRNTEAFF
TRBJ2-5	TRBV15	many	CATSSAGTWGRETQYF
TRBJ1-5	TRBV6-1	NA	CASSADRVGSQPQHF
TRBJ2-1	TRBV12-3/TRBV12-4	once	CASRAAGGQYNEQFF
TRBJ1-2	TRBV9	NA	CASSVVKETGYGYTF
TRBJ1-2	TRBV4-1	NA	CASSQDLRDADYGYTF
TRBJ2-1	TRBV7-2	many	CASSLAGGPYNEQFF
TRBJ2-3	TRBV20-1	NA	CSARFSREVTDTQYF
TRBJ1-2	TRBV25-1	NA	CASSLGGTGDYGYTF
TRBJ2-1	TRBV29-1	NA	CSVLGESSYNEQFF
TRBJ2-1	TRBV20-1	medium-sized	CSARVFGLAGGRSINEQFF
TRBJ1-6	TRBV20-1	NA	CGARDRIRYSPLHF
TRBJ2-2	TRBV7-3	once	CASSSPTVNTGELFF
TRBJ1-1	TRBV29-1	once	CSVILRDRGTEAFF
TRBJ1-1	TRBV20-1	once	CSANRVPTEAFF
TRBJ2-3	TRBV9	NA	CAGSVADTQYF
TRBJ2-1	TRBV7-9	NA	CASSAGTPVDEQFF